The 10 T cell receptor beta chains presented below share a single source sample, sequenced in a study of radiation and T cells in renal cell carcinoma. This table comes from immunoSEQ multiplex PCR, and its TCRdb copy is limited to in-frame clones, with some not included. The repertoire holds approximately 100,000 clones, with 75% to 90% as singletons. Time point given: baseline pretreatment blood. Treatment here: 15 Gy SBRT to primary tumor, nephrectomy 4 weeks later. Specimen: blood, collected from a patient whose treatment included radiotherapy and nephrectomy. The receptors here all came from a middle-aged man with renal cell carcinoma.

The chain combines TRBV5-4 with TRBJ2-5, with 15 nucleotides matching TRBD2. This CDR3 region has 18 residues. Germline CDR1 SGHNT, CDR2 YYREEE (reference sequence). The J segment lost 6 bases and the V segment lost 4 bases, leaving 13 bases of the junction unmatched. The CDR3 region has the DNA TGTGCCAGCAGCAATCCGGGACTAGCGGGAGGCCCGCAGAAGACCCAGTACTTC. It specifies CASSNPGLAGGPQKTQYF.

The chain carries TRBV9 and TRBJ2-5; D is perhaps TRBD2 (6 bases). This CDR3 has 17 amino acids. CDR1 and CDR2 from the germline V gene are SGDLS and YYNGEE. The V end was cut by 4 bases, the J end by 4 bases, with 23 bases between. The CDR3 is CASSSSTTGRTLETQYF. The CDR3, as DNA: TGTGCCAGCAGCTCATCCACGACGGGGAGGACCCTAGAGACCCAGTACTTC.

This chain joins TRBV5-1 and TRBJ1-6; D not certain. Germline-derived CDR1 and CDR2 are SGHRS and YFSETQ. The CDR3 extends over 17 amino acids. V was pared by 0 bases and J by 3 bases, with 13 bases between. The CDR3 sequence: CASSLGRLPHYNSPLHF. The CDR3 region has the DNA TGCGCCAGCAGCTTGGGACGACTACCGCACTATAATTCACCCCTCCACTTT. The complete variable domain, with remaining parts taken from reference TRBV5-1 and TRBJ1-6, reads KAGVTQTPRYLIKTRGQQVTLSCSPISGHRSVSWYQQTPGQGLQFLFEYFSETQRNKGNFPGRFSGRQFSNSRSEMNVSTLELGDSALYLCASSLGRLPHYNSPLHFGNGTRLTVT.

The chain is built from TRBV19 and TRBJ1-4; D is unresolved. The CDR3 has 15 amino acids. The ends were cut back, 3 bases at V and 8 bases at J, with 16 bases in the middle. The germline V gene has CDR1 LNHDA and CDR2 SQIVND (reference sequence). CDR3 coding DNA: TGTGCCAGTAGTATTATCCGGGGTGTTGGAGAAAAACTGTTTTTT. Protein sequence: CASSIIRGVGEKLFF.

V and J are TRBV18 and TRBJ1-3, with 8 bases lining up with TRBD1. J gave up 4 bases and V 4 bases, and 9 bases lay outside the gene matches. This CDR3 spans 16 amino acids. Looked up from germline, CDR1 is KGHSH and CDR2 is LQKENI. The CDR3 loop is CASSLSGTGGGNTIYF. CDR3 nucleotide sequence: TGTGCCAGCTCACTTTCCGGGACAGGAGGGGGAAACACCATATATTTT.

V is TRBV4-1 and J is TRBJ1-4; TRBD1 might be the D (6 bases). The CDR3 length is 17 residues. Trimming took off 0 bases at V and 8 bases at J, with 19 bases between the two ends. Germline CDR1 and CDR2: MGHRA and YSYEKL. The CDR3 spells CASSQDQAGTMREKLFF. CDR3 in DNA: TGCGCCAGCAGCCAAGATCAAGCAGGGACAATGAGGGAAAAACTGTTTTTT.

CDR3 nucleotide sequence: TGTGCCAGCAGCTATCGACTAGCGGGGGGGCCTTATACGCAGTATTTT. Protein: CASSYRLAGGPYTQYF. V gene TRBV7-9 combines with J gene TRBJ2-3, with 14 bases aligning to TRBD2. Germline CDR1 SEHNR, CDR2 FQNEAQ (reference sequence). The CDR3 totals 16 residues. Trimming took 4 bases from V and 7 from J; bases not matched to a gene: 7.

The table lists this clone with a count of one. J is TRBJ1-4 and V is TRBV7-2, with a weak D call TRBD1 (6 bases). Germline assignment: CDR1 SGHTA and CDR2 FQGNSA. This CDR3 has 16 amino acids. Trimming pared 2 bases from V and 6 bases from J, leaving 16 bases between. CDR3 in DNA: TGTGCCAGCAGCTTATCCCCCAGGACAGTGGATGAAAAACTGTTTTTT. Amino acid sequence: CASSLSPRTVDEKLFF.

This rearrangement joins TRBV27 to TRBJ1-1; D possibly corresponds to TRBD1 (5 bases). The CDR3 spans 16 residues. The germline V and J ends were trimmed by 0 bases and 3 bases, with 14 bases remaining between them. Germline V gene lookup returns CDR1 MNHEY and CDR2 SMNVEV (reference sequence). CDR3 region: CASSLSGGRVDTEAFF. The CDR3 DNA sequence: TGTGCCAGCAGTTTATCGGGGGGACGGGTGGACACTGAAGCTTTCTTT.

In regard to this clone: Other DNA sequences within the sample encode an identical CDR3. The chain uses TRBV5-4 and TRBJ2-7; D gene ambiguous. Trimming removed 2 bases at V and 4 bases at J, with 7 bases between. CDR3 length: 12 residues. The germline CDR1 and CDR2 sequences are SGHNT and YYREEE (reference sequence). The CDR3 DNA reads as TGTGCCAGCAGCTTTGGCGTTTACGAGCAGTACTTC. Protein sequence: CASSFGVYEQYF.